This T cell receptor beta chain emerged from a study of radiation and T cells in renal cell carcinoma. The time point denotes: blood 2 weeks post-SBRT. Treatment: 15 Gy SBRT to primary tumor, nephrectomy 4 weeks later. The protocol was immunoSEQ multiplex PCR, while the TCRdb copy is restricted to in-frame clones and leaves out a portion. The sample has some 120,000 clones; roughly four fifths are singletons. The clonotype was recovered from a woman aged 55-70 years with renal cell carcinoma. Sequenced material: blood, taken from a patient whose treatment included radiotherapy and nephrectomy.

The chain's CDR3 is CASSGATTGDEYGYTF. CDR3 nucleotide sequence: TGTGCCAGCAGTGGAGCGACGACCGGAGACGAGTATGGCTACACCTTC. The genes are TRBV28 and TRBJ1-2; D is unresolved. The CDR3 loop spans 16 amino acids. CDR1 is MDHEN, CDR2 SYDVKM, per germline. The germline V and J ends were trimmed by 5 bases and 5 bases, with 21 bases remaining between them.